This T cell receptor (beta chain) emerged from a study of blood T cell repertoires in COVID-19. Study at large: Sites across the United States, Italy and Spain contributed samples from acute and convalescent COVID-19. In each case, the material was cDNA or gDNA derived from T cells, B-cell-depleted T cells, or PBMCs.

The CDR3 covers 15 residues. Germline CDR1 reads SGHAT; CDR2 reads FQNNGV. The trim removed 3 bases at V and 4 bases at J, leaving 4 bases unmatched. Under the authors' procedure: Estimates of nucleated cell counts were drawn from the amplification of reference gene primers. The table came from immunoSEQ multiplex PCR; TCRdb's copy has only in-frame clones and leaves some out. V, J and clone size were drawn from that table, and D and trimming were deduced from the DNA. The top ten hold 1.5% to 1.7% of the sample, which has 120,000 or so clones, around 89% seen once. This chain connects TRBV11-2 to TRBJ2-1; TRBD2 matches 9 bases. The sequence was obtained from a human donor in a cohort sampled during active COVID-19. Source material: peripheral blood. The CDR3 protein is CASSFERGEYNEQFF. The CDR3 bases are TGTGCCAGCAGCTTTGAGCGGGGGGAGTACAATGAGCAGTTCTTC.